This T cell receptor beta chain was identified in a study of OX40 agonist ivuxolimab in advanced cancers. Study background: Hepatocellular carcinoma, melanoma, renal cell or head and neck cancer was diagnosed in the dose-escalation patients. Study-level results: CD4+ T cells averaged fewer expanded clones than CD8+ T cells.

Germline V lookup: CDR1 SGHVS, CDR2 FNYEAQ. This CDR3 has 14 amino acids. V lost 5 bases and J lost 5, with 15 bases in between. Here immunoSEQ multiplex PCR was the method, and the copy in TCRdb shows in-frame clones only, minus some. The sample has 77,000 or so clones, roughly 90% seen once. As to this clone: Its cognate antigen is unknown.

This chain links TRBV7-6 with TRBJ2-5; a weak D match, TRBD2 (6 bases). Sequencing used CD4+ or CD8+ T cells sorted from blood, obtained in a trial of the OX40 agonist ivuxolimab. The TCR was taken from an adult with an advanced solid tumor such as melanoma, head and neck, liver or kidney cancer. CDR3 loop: CASSRTGTWETQYF. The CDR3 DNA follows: TGTGCCAGCAGCCGAACCGGGACTTGGGAGACCCAGTACTTC.